The 8 T cell receptor beta chains listed next were all sequenced from one sample in a study of shared clonotypes between healthy human individuals (dated by TCRdb to the early 2020s). The receptor library was made with the immunoSEQ multiplex PCR assay. Sourced from immuneACCESS, this table was stored by TCRdb with only in-frame sequences that have V and J called. A share of the clones is absent; for the studies checked, an unresolved V gene accounts for under half, and the remainder has no known explanation. The sample contains 300,000 to 400,000 clones, around 67% of them found a single time. The ten largest clonotypes hold around a tenth of the sample. Sample: memory CD4+ T cells sorted from blood. The sample's cell subset or site, from its label and the paper: CD45RA-negative fraction. Every receptor here comes from a man aged 25-40 years in good health.

This chain joins TRBV19 and TRBJ1-5; D may be TRBD1 (6 bases). This CDR3 region has 15 residues. The V and J ends lost 5 bases and 5 bases respectively, with 16 bases between them. Germline V CDR1 and CDR2: LNHDA, SQIVND (reference sequence). CDR3 nucleotides: TGTGCCAGTAGTCTCTCAACAGGGACATATCAGCCCCAGCATTTT. Protein product: CASSLSTGTYQPQHF.

The gene calls are TRBV7-9 and TRBJ2-1; TRBD2 is a possible D gene (6 bases). Deletions cut 4 bases from V and 6 bases from J, with 16 bases between. Germline CDR1 is SEHNR and CDR2 is FQNEAQ (reference sequence). This CDR3 comprises 15 residues. The CDR3 loop is CASSSGTYMANEQFF. The CDR3 DNA is TGTGCCAGCAGCTCAGGGACTTATATGGCCAATGAGCAGTTCTTC. The complete variable domain, with remaining parts taken from reference TRBV7-9 and TRBJ2-1, reads DTGVSQNPRHKITKRGQNVTFRCDPISEHNRLYWYRQTLGQGPEFLTYFQNEAQLEKSRLLSDRFSAERPKGSFSTLEIQRTEQGDSAMYLCASSSGTYMANEQFFGPGTRLTVL.

This sequence joins TRBV2 and TRBJ1-4, with 9 bases matching TRBD1. Germline CDR1 is SNHLY and CDR2 is FYNNEI. This CDR3 comprises 15 residues. V shed 1 base and J 9 bases; nucleotides not matched to a gene: 6. CDR3 nucleotide sequence: TGTGCCAGCAGTGAAGTTGGACAGGGGTTTCAAAAACTGTTTTTT. Its protein product is CASSEVGQGFQKLFF.

V usage is TRBV29-1 and J usage is TRBJ2-2; no clear D gene. The germline gives CDR1 SQVTM, CDR2 ANQGSEA. This CDR3 contains 13 residues. V lost 5 bases and J 1 base, leaving 8 bases between the germline ends. CDR3 protein: CSVYPRNTGELFF. For the CDR3, the DNA is TGCAGCGTTTATCCCAGGAACACCGGGGAGCTGTTTTTT.

V and J are TRBV7-9 and TRBJ2-1; weak D call: TRBD1 (7 bases). Germline lookup yields CDR1 SEHNR and CDR2 FQNEAQ (reference sequence). Trimming cost V 3 bases and J 9 bases, with 15 bases left between them. The CDR3 has 14 residues. The chain's CDR3 is CASSFGQGGIEQFF. As DNA, the CDR3 is TGTGCCAGCAGCTTCGGCCAGGGGGGTATTGAGCAGTTCTTC.

Here the CDR3 reads CASSTRREGRIETQYF. In DNA form, the CDR3 reads TGTGCCAGCAGCACTCGTAGGGAAGGGCGGATTGAGACCCAGTACTTC. The V gene is TRBV13, the J gene TRBJ2-5; D is unresolved. V lost 5 bases and J 5 bases, leaving 21 bases between the germline ends. The germline CDR1 and CDR2 sequences are PRHDT and FYEKMQ (reference sequence). This CDR3 has 16 amino acids.

V and J are TRBV5-5 and TRBJ2-1, with D tentatively TRBD1 or TRBD2 (5 bases each). The length of the CDR3 is 16 residues. V shed 0 bases and J shed 1 base, with 11 bases lying between them. Per germline, CDR1 SGHKS and CDR2 YYEKEE (reference sequence). The CDR3 loop is CASSLGNWGSYNEQFF. For the CDR3, the DNA is TGTGCCAGCAGCTTGGGGAATTGGGGGTCCTACAATGAGCAGTTCTTC.

The CDR3 DNA is TGTGCCAGCCGCCGGTCGAATGTGGAGGTCTACAATGAGCAGTTCTTC. It is translated as CASRRSNVEVYNEQFF. The chain employs TRBV27 and TRBJ2-1; D may be TRBD2 (5 bases). CDR1 and CDR2 (germline): MNHEY, SMNVEV (reference sequence). The CDR3 covers 16 residues. The germline V and J ends were trimmed by 8 bases and 3 bases, with 20 bases remaining between them.